This entry is about one T cell receptor (beta chain). No antigen is known for it. No much larger clone is present one base from it, and per-base qualities are unavailable. The library was generated by the immunoSEQ multiplex PCR assay. Not all clones reach the TCRdb copy of this immuneACCESS table, which keeps in-frame sequences only. Checked studies attribute under half of the gap to unresolved V genes and leave the rest unexplained. The sample table records tens of thousands of clones; roughly 85% of these occur just once. About 9.1% of the sample is taken by the ten largest. The study evaluated CTLA-4 blockade (ipilimumab) given together with focal radiation therapy in patients who had chemo-refractory metastatic non-small-cell lung cancer. This sample is drawn from a study of radiotherapy plus CTLA-4 blockade in lung cancer (dated by TCRdb to the late 2010s). General notes on the study: Among the enrolled patients, about 20% had an objective response, and 25% to 40% reached disease control. The investigation overall reported the following: The strongest predictors of response were reported to be early dynamic shifts in blood T cell clones along with a rise in serum interferon-beta following radiation. After treatment with radiotherapy and ipilimumab, TCR clones that originated in tumors expanded in peripheral blood.

Unmatched junction bases come to 7, with V trimmed by 5 bases and J by 6 bases. The CDR3 has 15 amino acids, counting the end cysteine and phenylalanine. Only the CDR3 region is kept as DNA, spanning 45 bases read in frame from base 1. CDR1 and CDR2, looked up from the germline V gene, are SGHTA and FQGNSA. This chain is built from TRBV7-2 and TRBJ2-2; 9 of the junction bases match TRBD2. This sequence was found in a human donor with non-small cell lung cancer who had a complete response to radiotherapy plus ipilimumab. Sample: peripheral blood, taken from a patient treated with radiotherapy plus ipilimumab. The DNA reads as follows: TGTGCCAGCAGCCCTCGACTAGCGGATGCCGGGGAGCTGTTTTTT. Its translation is CASSPRLADAGELFF.